The rows below give T cell receptor beta chains drawn from one sample of a study of regulatory T cells in long-lasting Graves disease. One entry per CDR3 protein results from TCRdb running MiXCR on the multiplex PCR reads. The sample has roughly 380,000 distinct CDR3 sequences, around 15% seen once. The sequenced sample was peripheral blood mononuclear cells (PBMCs), obtained at new diagnosis, from a patient treated with antithyroid drugs. These receptors came from a female donor with Graves disease. Both conserved end residues are part of each CDR3. D genes are given only for firm matches. Size tells how often a clone was seen (once, few, many) or the class of an expanded clone, and some rows leave it out.

size: many; J: TRBJ2-5; length: 15; D: TRBD2; V: TRBV9; CDR3: CASSVDLAGGETQYF; DNA: TGTGCCAGCAGCGTAGATCTAGCGGGGGGGGAGACCCAGTACTTC
size: many; J: TRBJ1-1; length: 15; D: TRBD1; V: TRBV20-1; CDR3: CSARDRQGAGTEAFF; DNA: TGCAGTGCTAGGGATCGGCAGGGGGCGGGCACTGAAGCTTTCTTT
size: many; J: TRBJ2-7; length: 15; D: NA; V: TRBV7-2; CDR3: CASSHVAFGAYEQYF; DNA: TGCGCCAGCAGCCATGTGGCATTCGGGGCCTACGAGCAGTACTTC
size: NA; J: TRBJ2-3; length: 15; D: TRBD1; V: TRBV24-1; CDR3: CATSDPGQGVDTQYF; DNA: TGTGCCACCAGTGATCCCGGACAGGGAGTAGATACGCAGTATTTT
size: many; J: TRBJ2-1; length: 10; D: NA; V: TRBV13; CDR3: CASSGEEQFF; DNA: TGTGCCAGCAGCGGGGAGGAGCAGTTCTTC
size: many; J: TRBJ2-6; length: 14; D: NA; V: TRBV7-2; CDR3: CASSLSAGANVLTF; DNA: TGTGCCAGCAGCCTTTCTGCTGGGGCCAACGTCCTGACTTTC
size: NA; J: TRBJ2-2; length: 14; D: NA; V: TRBV29-1; CDR3: CSVVPLRGTGELFF; DNA: TGCAGCGTTGTACCCTTACGGGGGACCGGGGAGCTGTTTTTT
size: NA; J: TRBJ2-2; length: 14; D: NA; V: TRBV19; CDR3: CASSFLSSTGELFF; DNA: TGTGCCAGTAGCTTTCTCTCCTCCACCGGGGAGCTGTTTTTT
size: many; J: TRBJ2-3; length: 17; D: NA; V: TRBV5-1; CDR3: CASSLVGAAVGTDTQYF; DNA: TGCGCCAGCAGCTTGGTAGGGGCGGCGGTAGGCACAGATACGCAGTATTTT
size: many; J: TRBJ2-5; length: 13; D: NA; V: TRBV6-2/TRBV6-3; CDR3: CASSATGQETQYF; DNA: TGTGCCAGCAGTGCCACGGGGCAAGAGACCCAGTACTTC
size: many; J: TRBJ2-1; length: 12; D: NA; V: TRBV29-1; CDR3: CSVSVLRDEQFF; DNA: TGCAGCGTTTCCGTCTTGAGGGATGAGCAGTTCTTC
size: many; J: TRBJ2-3; length: 20; D: TRBD2; V: TRBV13; CDR3: CASRPDRWGLAQASTDTQYF; DNA: TGTGCCAGCAGACCCGACAGGTGGGGACTAGCACAAGCTAGCACAGATACGCAGTATTTT
size: many; J: TRBJ1-1; length: 15; D: NA; V: TRBV12-3/TRBV12-4; CDR3: CASSFSSTSNTEAFF; DNA: TGTGCCAGCAGTTTTTCTAGCACGTCGAACACTGAAGCTTTCTTT
size: many; J: TRBJ2-7; length: 15; D: TRBD2; V: TRBV28; CDR3: CASSRPTSGRYEQYF; DNA: TGTGCCAGCAGTAGACCGACTAGCGGGAGATACGAGCAGTACTTC
size: many; J: TRBJ1-6; length: 15; D: NA; V: TRBV30; CDR3: CAWSVRRGGGSPLHF; DNA: TGTGCCTGGAGTGTACGCAGGGGAGGTGGTTCACCCCTCCACTTT
size: NA; J: TRBJ2-1; length: 15; D: TRBD2; V: TRBV9; CDR3: CASSVSGSGYNEQFF; DNA: TGTGCCAGCAGCGTTAGCGGGTCGGGTTACAATGAGCAGTTCTTC
size: many; J: TRBJ2-1; length: 14; D: NA; V: TRBV2; CDR3: CASSETRTYNEQFF; DNA: TGTGCCAGCAGTGAGACTAGAACCTACAATGAGCAGTTCTTC
size: many; J: TRBJ2-1; length: 16; D: TRBD2; V: TRBV7-9; CDR3: CASSPRAGGHASEQFF; DNA: TGTGCCAGCAGCCCAAGGGCGGGAGGGCATGCTAGTGAGCAGTTCTTC
size: many; J: TRBJ2-3; length: 16; D: TRBD2; V: TRBV5-1; CDR3: CASSLGLAGGVDTQYF; DNA: TGCGCCAGCAGCCTCGGACTAGCGGGAGGGGTAGATACGCAGTATTTT
size: many; J: TRBJ1-4; length: 15; D: NA; V: TRBV24-1; CDR3: CATSDGLGVNEKLFF; DNA: TGTGCCACCAGTGACGGGTTGGGAGTAAATGAAAAACTGTTTTTT
size: once; J: TRBJ2-7; length: 14; D: NA; V: TRBV10-2; CDR3: CASSELRVSYEQYF; DNA: TGCGCCAGCAGTGAGTTGAGGGTCTCCTACGAGCAGTACTTC
size: many; J: TRBJ2-3; length: 15; D: TRBD1; V: TRBV28; CDR3: CASSQTGGGTDTQYF; DNA: TGTGCCAGCAGCCAAACAGGGGGCGGCACAGATACGCAGTATTTT